The T cell receptor beta chain described here comes from a study of T-cell reconstitution after alpha-beta-depleted transplantation in children. Regarding the study as a whole: The high TCRbeta diversity at day 60 in some patients came from surviving recipient T cells and thymic progenitors. Reportedly, only several hundred clones from non-depleted graft cells drove alpha-beta T-cell counts at about two months. A year post-transplant, T-cell counts and diversity derived mostly from newly produced T cells.

The CDR3 has 15 amino acids. Germline V lookup: CDR1 MDHEN, CDR2 SYDVKM. Trimming stripped 4 bases from V and 5 bases from J, with 17 bases between. This clonotype was seen at least ten times. What it recognizes is unknown. Preparation of the TCRbeta library involved a method that used unique molecular identifiers. A single record per CDR3 protein comes from TCRdb applying MiXCR to the PCR reads. The data contain a few hundred thousand distinct CDR3 sequences, less than 9.5% of them singletons. The sample consisted of peripheral blood, taken 360 days after TCRalphabeta/CD19-depleted stem cell transplant. This receptor was identified in a female patient aged 2-9 years who had a stem cell transplant for Fanconi anemia, so the T cells may come from the graft donor. The rearrangement joins TRBV28 to TRBJ1-2; the D is unclear. The CDR3 loop reads CASSSSGEGGYGYTF. CDR3 nucleotide sequence: TGTGCCAGCAGTTCCAGCGGGGAAGGCGGGTATGGCTACACCTTC.